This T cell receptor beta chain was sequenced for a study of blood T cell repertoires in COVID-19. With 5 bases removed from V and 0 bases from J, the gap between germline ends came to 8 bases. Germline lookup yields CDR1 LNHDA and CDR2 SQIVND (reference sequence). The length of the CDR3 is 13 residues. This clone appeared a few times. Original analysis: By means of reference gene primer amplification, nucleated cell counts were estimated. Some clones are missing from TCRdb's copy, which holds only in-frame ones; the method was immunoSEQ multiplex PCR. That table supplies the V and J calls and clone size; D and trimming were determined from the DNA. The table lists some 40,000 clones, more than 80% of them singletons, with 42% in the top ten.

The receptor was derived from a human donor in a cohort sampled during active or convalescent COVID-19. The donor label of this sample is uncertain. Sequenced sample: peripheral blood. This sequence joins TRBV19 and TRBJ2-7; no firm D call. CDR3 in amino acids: CASSPYISYEQYF. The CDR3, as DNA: TGTGCCAGTAGTCCATACATCTCCTACGAGCAGTACTTC.